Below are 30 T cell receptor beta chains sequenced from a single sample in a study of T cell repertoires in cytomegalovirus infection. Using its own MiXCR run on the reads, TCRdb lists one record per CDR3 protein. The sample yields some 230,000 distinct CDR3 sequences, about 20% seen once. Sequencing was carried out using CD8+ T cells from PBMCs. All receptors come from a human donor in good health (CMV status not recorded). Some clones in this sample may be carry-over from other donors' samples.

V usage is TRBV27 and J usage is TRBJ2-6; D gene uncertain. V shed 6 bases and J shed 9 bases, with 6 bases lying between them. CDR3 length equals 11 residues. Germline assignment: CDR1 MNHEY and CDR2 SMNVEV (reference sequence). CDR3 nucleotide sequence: TGTGCCAGCAGGGACGGCAACGTCCTGACTTTC. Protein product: CASRDGNVLTF.

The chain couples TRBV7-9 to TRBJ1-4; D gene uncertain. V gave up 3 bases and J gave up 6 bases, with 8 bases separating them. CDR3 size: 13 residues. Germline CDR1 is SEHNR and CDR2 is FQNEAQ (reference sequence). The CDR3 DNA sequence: TGTGCCAGCAGCTTGGCGTATGATGAAAAACTGTTTTTT. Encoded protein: CASSLAYDEKLFF.

CDR3 bases: TGTGCCAGCAGCCCGAGGGACCGCCGGGAGACCCAGTACTTC. This codes for CASSPRDRRETQYF. The chain uses TRBV7-9 and TRBJ2-5, with D possibly being TRBD1 or TRBD2 (5 bases each). V was trimmed by 5 bases and J by 5 bases, leaving 15 bases between them. CDR1 is SEHNR and CDR2 is FQNEAQ in the germline V gene (reference sequence). The CDR3 runs 14 residues.

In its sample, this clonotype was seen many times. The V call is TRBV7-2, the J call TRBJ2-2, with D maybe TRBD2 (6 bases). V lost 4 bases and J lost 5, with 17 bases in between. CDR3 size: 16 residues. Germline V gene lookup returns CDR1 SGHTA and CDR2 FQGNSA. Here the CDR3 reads CASSSSAGGSTGELFF. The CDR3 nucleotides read TGTGCCAGCAGCTCCTCCGCCGGGGGTTCAACCGGGGAGCTGTTTTTT.

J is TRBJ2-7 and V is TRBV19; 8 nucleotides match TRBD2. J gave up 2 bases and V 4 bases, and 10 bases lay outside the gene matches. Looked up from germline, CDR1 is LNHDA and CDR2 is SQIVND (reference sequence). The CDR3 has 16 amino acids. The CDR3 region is CASSTRPGGTAYEQYF. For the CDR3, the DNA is TGTGCCAGTAGTACCCGCCCGGGGGGGACGGCCTACGAGCAGTACTTC.

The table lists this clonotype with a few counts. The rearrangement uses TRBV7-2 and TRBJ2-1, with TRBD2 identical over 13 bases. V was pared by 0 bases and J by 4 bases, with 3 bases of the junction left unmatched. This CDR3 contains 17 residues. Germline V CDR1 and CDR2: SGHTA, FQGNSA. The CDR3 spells CASSLAGTSGAYNEQFF. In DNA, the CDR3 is TGTGCCAGCAGCTTAGCGGGGACTAGCGGGGCGTACAATGAGCAGTTCTTC.

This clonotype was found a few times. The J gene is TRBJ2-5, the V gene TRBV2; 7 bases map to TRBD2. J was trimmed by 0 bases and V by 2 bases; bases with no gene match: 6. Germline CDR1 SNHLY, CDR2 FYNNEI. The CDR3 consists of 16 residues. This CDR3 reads CASSELGRGYQETQYF. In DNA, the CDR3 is TGTGCCAGCAGTGAACTGGGGAGGGGATACCAAGAGACCCAGTACTTC.

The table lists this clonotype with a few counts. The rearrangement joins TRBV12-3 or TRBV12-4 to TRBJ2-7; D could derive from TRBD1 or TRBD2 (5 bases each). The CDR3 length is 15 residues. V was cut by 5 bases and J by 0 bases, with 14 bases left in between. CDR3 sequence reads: CASSLTGTYSYEQYF. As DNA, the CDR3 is TGTGCCAGCAGTCTTACCGGGACGTACTCCTACGAGCAGTACTTC.

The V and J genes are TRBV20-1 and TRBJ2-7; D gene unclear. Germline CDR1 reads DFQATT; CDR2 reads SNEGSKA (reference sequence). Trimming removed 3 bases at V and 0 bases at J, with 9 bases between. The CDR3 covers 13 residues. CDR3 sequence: CSARDAASYEQYF. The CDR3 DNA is TGCAGTGCTAGGGACGCTGCCTCCTACGAGCAGTACTTC.

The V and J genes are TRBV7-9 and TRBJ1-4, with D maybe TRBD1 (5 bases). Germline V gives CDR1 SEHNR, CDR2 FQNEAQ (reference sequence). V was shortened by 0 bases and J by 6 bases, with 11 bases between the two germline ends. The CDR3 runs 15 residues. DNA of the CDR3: TGTGCCAGCAGCTTAGCTGTGGCGGGGGATGAAAAACTGTTTTTT. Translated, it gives CASSLAVAGDEKLFF.

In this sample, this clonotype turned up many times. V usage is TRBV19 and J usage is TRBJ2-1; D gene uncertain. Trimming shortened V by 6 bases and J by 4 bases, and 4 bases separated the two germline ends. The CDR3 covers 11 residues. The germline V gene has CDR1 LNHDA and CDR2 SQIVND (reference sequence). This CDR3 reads CASREYNEQFF. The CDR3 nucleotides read TGTGCCAGTAGAGAGTACAATGAGCAGTTCTTC.

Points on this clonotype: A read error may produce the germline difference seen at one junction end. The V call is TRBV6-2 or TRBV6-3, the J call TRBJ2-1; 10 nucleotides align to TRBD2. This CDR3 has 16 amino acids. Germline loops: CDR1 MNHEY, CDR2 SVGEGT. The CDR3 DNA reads TGTGCCAGCAGTTCCATAGCGGGGGGCCCCTACAATGAGCAGATCTTC. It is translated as CASSSIAGGPYNEQIF.

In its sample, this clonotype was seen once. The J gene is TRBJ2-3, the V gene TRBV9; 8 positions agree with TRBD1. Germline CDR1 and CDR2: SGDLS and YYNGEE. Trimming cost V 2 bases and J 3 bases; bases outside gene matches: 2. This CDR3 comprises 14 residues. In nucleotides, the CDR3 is TGTGCCAGCAGCGTTAGACAGGGGACAGATACGCAGTATTTT. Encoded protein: CASSVRQGTDTQYF.

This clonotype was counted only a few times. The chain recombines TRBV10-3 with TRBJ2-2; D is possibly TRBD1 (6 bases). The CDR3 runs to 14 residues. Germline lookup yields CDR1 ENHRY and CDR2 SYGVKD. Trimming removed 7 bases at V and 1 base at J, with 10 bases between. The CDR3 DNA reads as TGTGCCATCACTGGACAGCAGAACACCGGGGAGCTGTTTTTT. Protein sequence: CAITGQQNTGELFF.

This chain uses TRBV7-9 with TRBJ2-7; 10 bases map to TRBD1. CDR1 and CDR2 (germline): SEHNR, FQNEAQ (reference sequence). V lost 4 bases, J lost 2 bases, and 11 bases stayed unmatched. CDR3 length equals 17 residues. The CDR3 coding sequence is TGTGCCAGCAGCTCGACAGGGGGCAGGGTGGATGCCTACGAGCAGTACTTC. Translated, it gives CASSSTGGRVDAYEQYF.

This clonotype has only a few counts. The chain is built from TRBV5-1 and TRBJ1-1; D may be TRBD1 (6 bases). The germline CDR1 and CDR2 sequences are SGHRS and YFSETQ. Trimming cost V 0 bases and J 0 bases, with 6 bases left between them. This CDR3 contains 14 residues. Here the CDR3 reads CASSLEGVNTEAFF. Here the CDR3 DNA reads TGCGCCAGCAGCTTGGAGGGGGTGAACACTGAAGCTTTCTTT.

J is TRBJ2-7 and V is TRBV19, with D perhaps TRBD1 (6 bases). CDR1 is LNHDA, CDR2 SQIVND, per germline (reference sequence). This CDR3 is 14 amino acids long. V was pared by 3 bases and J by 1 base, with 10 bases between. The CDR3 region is CASSIITGSYEQYF. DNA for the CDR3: TGTGCCAGTAGTATTATTACAGGGTCCTACGAGCAGTACTTC.

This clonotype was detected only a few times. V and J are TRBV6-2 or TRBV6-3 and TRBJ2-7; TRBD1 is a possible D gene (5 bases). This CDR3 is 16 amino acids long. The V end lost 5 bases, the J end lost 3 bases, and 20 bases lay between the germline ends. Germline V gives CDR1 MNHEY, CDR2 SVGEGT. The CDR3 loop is CASSPNRGVDVYEQYF. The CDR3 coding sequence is TGTGCCAGCAGTCCGAATAGGGGCGTGGACGTCTACGAGCAGTACTTC.

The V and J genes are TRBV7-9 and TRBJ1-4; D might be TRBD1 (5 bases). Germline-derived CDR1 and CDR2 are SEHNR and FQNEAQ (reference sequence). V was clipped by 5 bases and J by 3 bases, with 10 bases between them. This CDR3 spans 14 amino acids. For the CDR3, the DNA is TGTGCCAGCAGCCTCAGGGCACCTAATGAAAAACTGTTTTTT. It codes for CASSLRAPNEKLFF.

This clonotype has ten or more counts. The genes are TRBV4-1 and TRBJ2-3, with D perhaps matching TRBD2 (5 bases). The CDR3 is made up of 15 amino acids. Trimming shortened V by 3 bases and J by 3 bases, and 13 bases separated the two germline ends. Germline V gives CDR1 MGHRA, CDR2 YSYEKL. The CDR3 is CASSQNLRGTDTQYF. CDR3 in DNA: TGCGCCAGCAGCCAGAACTTACGGGGAACAGATACGCAGTATTTT.

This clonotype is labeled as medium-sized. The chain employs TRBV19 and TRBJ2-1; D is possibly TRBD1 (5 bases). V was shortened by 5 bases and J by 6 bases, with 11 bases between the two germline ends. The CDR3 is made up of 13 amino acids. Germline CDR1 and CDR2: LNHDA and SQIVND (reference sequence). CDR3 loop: CASSVQGPNEQFF. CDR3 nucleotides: TGTGCCAGTAGTGTTCAGGGTCCCAATGAGCAGTTCTTC.

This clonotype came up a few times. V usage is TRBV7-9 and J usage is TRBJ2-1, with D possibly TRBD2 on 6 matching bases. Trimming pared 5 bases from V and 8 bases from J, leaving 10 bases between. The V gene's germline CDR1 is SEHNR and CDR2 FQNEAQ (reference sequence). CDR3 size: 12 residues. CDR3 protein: CASSLEGYEQFF. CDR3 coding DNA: TGTGCCAGCAGCCTGGAGGGGTATGAGCAGTTCTTC.

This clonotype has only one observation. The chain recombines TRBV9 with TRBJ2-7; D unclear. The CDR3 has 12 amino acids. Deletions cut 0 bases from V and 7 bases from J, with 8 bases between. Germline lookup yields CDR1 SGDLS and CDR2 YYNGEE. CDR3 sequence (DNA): TGTGCCAGCAGCGTAGGGAACCAGGAGCAGTACTTC. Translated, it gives CASSVGNQEQYF.

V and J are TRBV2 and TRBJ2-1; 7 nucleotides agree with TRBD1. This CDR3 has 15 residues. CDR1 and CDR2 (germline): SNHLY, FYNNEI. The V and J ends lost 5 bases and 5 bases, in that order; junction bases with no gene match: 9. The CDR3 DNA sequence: TGTGCCAGCAGTCCCACGGGGACAGAGGACAATGAGCAGTTCTTC. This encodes CASSPTGTEDNEQFF.

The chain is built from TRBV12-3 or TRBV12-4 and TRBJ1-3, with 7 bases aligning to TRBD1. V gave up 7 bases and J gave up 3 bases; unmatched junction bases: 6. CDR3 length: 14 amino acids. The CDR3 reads CASTKTGDGNTIYF. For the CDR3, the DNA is TGTGCCAGCACCAAAACAGGGGATGGAAACACCATATATTTT.

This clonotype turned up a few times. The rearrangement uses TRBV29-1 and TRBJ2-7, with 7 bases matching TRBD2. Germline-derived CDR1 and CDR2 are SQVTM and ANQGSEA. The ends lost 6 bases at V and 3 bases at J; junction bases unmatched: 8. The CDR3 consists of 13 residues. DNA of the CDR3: TGCAGCGTAGCGGGACTTTCCCTCTACGAGCAGTACTTC. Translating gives CSVAGLSLYEQYF.

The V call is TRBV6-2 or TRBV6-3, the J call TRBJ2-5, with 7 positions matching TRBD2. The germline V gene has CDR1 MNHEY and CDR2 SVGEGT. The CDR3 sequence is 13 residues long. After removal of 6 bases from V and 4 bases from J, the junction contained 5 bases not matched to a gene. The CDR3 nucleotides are TGTGCCAGCAGGTGGGGGGGAATAGAGACCCAGTACTTC. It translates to CASRWGGIETQYF.

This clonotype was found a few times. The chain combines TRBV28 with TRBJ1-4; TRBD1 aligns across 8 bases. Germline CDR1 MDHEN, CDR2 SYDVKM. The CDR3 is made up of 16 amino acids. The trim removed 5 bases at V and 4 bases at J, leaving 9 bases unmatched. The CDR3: CASSTGQGPINEKLFF. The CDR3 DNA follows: TGTGCCAGCAGTACCGGACAGGGTCCGATTAATGAAAAACTGTTTTTT.

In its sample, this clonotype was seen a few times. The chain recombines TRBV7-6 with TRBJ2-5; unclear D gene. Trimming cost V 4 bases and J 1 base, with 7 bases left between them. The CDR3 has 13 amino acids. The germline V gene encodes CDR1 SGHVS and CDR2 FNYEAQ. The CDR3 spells CASSSFSQETQYF. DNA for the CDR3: TGTGCCAGCAGCTCCTTCTCCCAAGAGACCCAGTACTTC.

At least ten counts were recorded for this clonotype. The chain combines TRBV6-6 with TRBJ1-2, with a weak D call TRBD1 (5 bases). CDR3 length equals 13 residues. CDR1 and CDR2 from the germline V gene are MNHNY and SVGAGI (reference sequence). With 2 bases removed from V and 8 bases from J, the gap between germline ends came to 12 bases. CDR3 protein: CASSYAGTEGYTF. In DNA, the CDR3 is TGTGCCAGCAGTTACGCAGGGACGGAAGGCTACACCTTC.